This T cell receptor beta chain came from a study of blood T cells in healthy people across ages. V was trimmed by 3 bases and J by 5 bases, leaving 19 bases between them. The CDR3 totals 16 residues. Germline values: CDR1 MNHEY, CDR2 SVGEGT. The use of a sample-barcoded 5' primer and a J-beta primer mix characterized a second PCR of roughly 6 to 11 cycles. Each CDR3 protein gets one entry after TCRdb re-called the 5' RACE reads with MiXCR. The sample contains 750,000 or so distinct CDR3 sequences, around 25% of which appear only once. This clonotype turned up a few times. This sample was also put to use in a study of T cells of mothers and their children.

Material: blood. The chain has TRBV6-2 or TRBV6-3 and TRBJ1-1; D is unresolved. The sequence derives from a boy under 18 in good health. The DNA of the CDR3 is TGTGCCAGCAGTTATTATGGTGATGGGGTTTGGACTGAAGCTTTCTTT. Translating gives CASSYYGDGVWTEAFF.